This T cell receptor beta chain was recovered during a study of beta chain features in type 1 diabetes. Study as a whole: Analysis included under 120,000,000 sorted cells drawn from all samples. Study results and caveats: Shorter TCRB CDR3s, moderately but significantly so, were found in Type 1 diabetes patients in all four CD4+ subsets. No resolution was reached here on whether HLA type influences TCRB rearrangement.

Notes on this clone: The antigen is not known.

This CDR3 comprises 14 residues. The germline CDR1 and CDR2 sequences are SGHRS and YFSETQ. The V and J ends lost 3 bases and 4 bases, in that order; junction bases with no gene match: 4. Approximately 110 mL of blood, on average, came from one heparinised draw per donor. TCRB transcripts that were expressed got sequenced, as all of the isolated RNA had been reverse transcribed. Measured with immunoSEQ multiplex PCR; TCRdb has only the in-frame clones, and not every one. The table includes some 350,000 clones, around a tenth detected once. Material: central memory CD4+ T cells from blood. V and J are TRBV5-1 and TRBJ2-3; 8 bases match TRBD1. The receptor was derived from a man under 40 with type 1 diabetes. The DNA of the CDR3 is TGCGCCAGCAGCTACGGACAGGGAGCAGATACGCAGTATTTT. Residues: CASSYGQGADTQYF.